Shown below are 22 T cell receptor beta chains from a single sample sequenced in a study of T cell changes during pregnancy in multiple sclerosis. Repertoires were generated with immunoSEQ multiplex PCR, while TCRdb's copy carries only in-frame clones and drops some. The table has approximately 68,000 clones, approximately 91% seen once. Sequences were derived from peripheral blood, sampled in the second trimester of pregnancy. These receptors were taken from a female donor with multiple sclerosis, enrolled in a pregnancy study.

CDR3 nucleotides: TGTGCCAGCAGCCCAAGCGTCCAAGAGACCCAGTACTTC. Translation: CASSPSVQETQYF. The chain uses TRBV6-5 and TRBJ2-5; D ambiguous. Per the germline V gene, CDR1 is MNHEY and CDR2 is SVGAGI. CDR3 length: 13 amino acids. V gave up 6 bases and J gave up 1 base, with 9 bases separating them.

The chain has TRBV5-1 and TRBJ2-4; D might be TRBD1 (6 bases). This CDR3 has 18 amino acids. V lost 0 bases and J lost 5, with 21 bases in between. Germline CDR1 reads SGHRS; CDR2 reads YFSETQ. CDR3 in DNA: TGCGCCAGCAGCTTGGCGACAGGCCACGCGGTGGTAGAAAACATTCAGTACTTC. Translating gives CASSLATGHAVVENIQYF. Filled out from reference TRBV5-1 and TRBJ2-4, the complete variable domain reads KAGVTQTPRYLIKTRGQQVTLSCSPISGHRSVSWYQQTPGQGLQFLFEYFSETQRNKGNFPGRFSGRQFSNSRSEMNVSTLELGDSALYLCASSLATGHAVVENIQYFGAGTRLSVL.

V usage is TRBV6-1 and J usage is TRBJ2-3, with 12 positions matching TRBD2. CDR3 size: 18 residues. Germline V gives CDR1 MNHNS, CDR2 SASEGT. Trimming removed 4 bases from V and 3 bases from J; junction bases left unmatched: 11. This chain's CDR3 is CASSGLAGEGDLTDTQYF. The CDR3 region has the DNA TGTGCCAGCAGTGGACTAGCGGGAGAGGGGGACCTAACAGATACGCAGTATTTT.

This rearrangement joins TRBV19 to TRBJ2-1, with 10 bases fitting TRBD1. The CDR3 is made up of 16 amino acids. Germline V gives CDR1 LNHDA, CDR2 SQIVND (reference sequence). V gave up 5 bases and J gave up 4 bases; unmatched junction bases: 8. This CDR3 reads CASSPPGQGRYNEQFF. In DNA form, the CDR3 reads TGTGCCAGTAGTCCCCCGGGACAGGGGAGGTACAATGAGCAGTTCTTC.

This sequence joins TRBV7-9 and TRBJ2-7, with a tentative D call TRBD1 (6 bases). V was shortened by 4 bases and J by 1 base, with 11 bases between the two germline ends. This CDR3 spans 14 amino acids. Germline V gene sequence: CDR1 SEHNR, CDR2 FQNEAQ (reference sequence). This CDR3 reads CASSSVDSSYEQYF. Written as DNA, the CDR3 is TGTGCCAGCAGCTCGGTGGACAGTTCCTACGAGCAGTACTTC.

V is TRBV2 and J is TRBJ1-2; D ambiguous. The ends were cut back, 10 bases at V and 2 bases at J, with 20 bases in the middle. Germline CDR1 and CDR2: SNHLY and FYNNEI. This CDR3 spans 15 amino acids. This CDR3 reads CATQKYGVENYGYTF. CDR3 in DNA: TGTGCCACCCAGAAGTACGGGGTGGAGAACTATGGCTACACCTTC. Using reference TRBV2 and TRBJ1-2 for the parts outside the CDR3, the full variable domain is EPEVTQTPSHQVTQMGQEVILRCVPISNHLYFYWYRQILGQKVEFLVSFYNNEISEKSEIFDDQFSVERPDGSNFTLKIRSTKLEDSAMYFCATQKYGVENYGYTFGSGTRLTVV.

This sequence joins TRBV12-5 and TRBJ1-5, with TRBD1 identical over 9 bases. With V trimmed by 0 bases and J by 7 bases, 10 bases remained unmatched. The germline V gene encodes CDR1 LGHNT and CDR2 FRNRAP. This CDR3 comprises 17 residues. CDR3 region: CASGLVLGTGQGQPQHF. For the CDR3, the DNA is TGTGCTAGTGGTTTGGTATTGGGTACGGGACAGGGACAGCCCCAGCATTTT.

Details on this clone: One junction end disagrees with the germline gene, perhaps due to a read error. The chain couples TRBV7-2 to TRBJ1-1, with 7 bases identical to TRBD1. CDR3 length equals 15 residues. Per the germline V gene, CDR1 is SGHTA and CDR2 is FQGNSA. The CDR3 bases are TGTGCCAGCAACTTACAAAGAGTGGTGGACAGGATACCTTTCTTT. The encoded protein is CASNLQRVVDRIPFF.

The chain combines TRBV7-9 with TRBJ2-3; D is ambiguous. The CDR3 runs 14 residues. Germline V gives CDR1 SEHNR, CDR2 FQNEAQ (reference sequence). V was pared by 5 bases and J by 4 bases, with 13 bases between. CDR3 sequence (DNA): TGTGCCAGCAGCCCGCCTGAGATTTCAGATACGCAGTATTTT. Protein: CASSPPEISDTQYF.

The V call is TRBV2, the J call TRBJ2-2; 9 bases fit TRBD1. CDR3 length: 15 amino acids. In germline, CDR1 is SNHLY, CDR2 FYNNEI. V shed 6 bases and J 4 bases; nucleotides not matched to a gene: 6. The CDR3 DNA sequence: TGTGCCAGCAGCGGACAGGGGCTTAGCACCGGGGAGCTGTTTTTT. It translates to CASSGQGLSTGELFF.

J is TRBJ2-1 and V is TRBV5-1; perhaps TRBD1 as D (6 bases). The V gene's germline CDR1 is SGHRS and CDR2 YFSETQ. This CDR3 comprises 11 residues. V was trimmed by 0 bases and J by 14 bases, leaving 9 bases between them. The CDR3 reads CASSLGGQEFF. DNA for the CDR3: TGCGCCAGCAGCTTGGGGGGGCAAGAGTTCTTC.

This rearrangement joins TRBV7-2 to TRBJ2-7, with 13 bases fitting TRBD2. The CDR3 is 16 residues long. Germline trimming cut 5 bases from V and 4 bases from J; bases unmatched to any gene: 8. Germline V lookup: CDR1 SGHTA, CDR2 FQGNSA. Here the CDR3 reads CASSPGLAGEGYEQYF. CDR3 nucleotides: TGTGCCAGCAGCCCTGGACTAGCGGGAGAGGGGTACGAGCAGTACTTC.

The rearrangement uses TRBV6-5 and TRBJ1-1, with 7 bases identical to TRBD1. This CDR3 contains 15 residues. In germline, CDR1 is MNHEY, CDR2 SVGAGI. J lost 5 bases, V lost 0 bases, and 6 bases had no gene match. The CDR3 loop is CASSYSRDSLTEAFF. The CDR3 DNA reads TGTGCCAGCAGTTACTCGAGGGACAGTCTTACTGAAGCTTTCTTT.

This sequence joins TRBV5-1 and TRBJ2-2, with D tentatively TRBD1 (5 bases). Trimming took off 0 bases at V and 6 bases at J, with 6 bases between the two ends. Germline CDR1 SGHRS, CDR2 YFSETQ. This CDR3 has 13 residues. In nucleotides, the CDR3 is TGCGCCAGCAGCTTGGAGGGGCCCGGGGAGCTGTTTTTT. This encodes CASSLEGPGELFF.

The chain couples TRBV18 to TRBJ1-1; no clear D. The CDR3 spans 13 residues. V lost 4 bases and J 0 bases, leaving 6 bases between the germline ends. Germline CDR1 is KGHSH and CDR2 is LQKENI. In DNA form, the CDR3 reads TGTGCCAGCTCACGAGACATGAACACTGAAGCTTTCTTT. Residues: CASSRDMNTEAFF.

V and J are TRBV14 and TRBJ2-7; D is undetermined. CDR1 SGHDN and CDR2 FVKESK come from the germline V gene. The CDR3 consists of 13 residues. Trimming shortened V by 4 bases and J by 0 bases, and 7 bases separated the two germline ends. The CDR3 DNA follows: TGTGCCAGCAGCCGAACCGGCTCCTACGAGCAGTACTTC. Its translation is CASSRTGSYEQYF.

The V call is TRBV29-1, the J call TRBJ2-3; 14 nucleotides line up with TRBD2. V lost 4 bases, J lost 5 bases, and 5 bases stayed unmatched. The germline CDR1 and CDR2 sequences are SQVTM and ANQGSEA. The CDR3 runs 15 residues. CDR3 protein: CSVAGLAGGGDTQYF. Here the CDR3 DNA reads TGCAGCGTTGCCGGACTAGCGGGAGGTGGAGATACGCAGTATTTT.

The V call is TRBV27, the J call TRBJ1-4; D gene unclear. V lost 3 bases and J 5 bases, leaving 10 bases between the germline ends. Germline values: CDR1 MNHEY, CDR2 SMNVEV (reference sequence). The CDR3 spans 14 residues. The CDR3 is CASSFMAQNEKLFF. Here the CDR3 DNA reads TGTGCCAGCAGTTTCATGGCCCAAAATGAAAAACTGTTTTTT. Together with reference TRBV27 and TRBJ1-4, the CDR3 gives the full variable domain: EAQVTQNPRYLITVTGKKLTVTCSQNMNHEYMSWYRQDPGLGLRQIYYSMNVEVTDKGDVPEGYKVSRKEKRNFPLILESPSPNQTSLYFCASSFMAQNEKLFFGSGTQLSVL.

V usage is TRBV14 and J usage is TRBJ2-5; no firm D call. The germline V gene encodes CDR1 SGHDN and CDR2 FVKESK. The CDR3 sequence is 16 residues long. Trimming left V 3 bases short and J 5 bases short, with 19 bases between. The CDR3 region has the DNA TGTGCCAGCAGCCAGTCAGGTATCCGGCCCACGGAGACCCAGTACTTC. It codes for CASSQSGIRPTETQYF.

The gene calls are TRBV11-3 and TRBJ2-5; a possible D gene is TRBD2 (6 bases). CDR1 and CDR2 (germline): SGHNT, YENEEA. CDR3 size: 16 residues. Trimming took off 7 bases at V and 9 bases at J, with 27 bases between the two ends. The CDR3 coding sequence is TGTGCCAGCACCGCAGTGGGCGGAGTATCAACGGGGGCCCAGTACTTC. It translates to CASTAVGGVSTGAQYF.

The rearrangement joins TRBV5-1 to TRBJ2-1; perhaps TRBD1 as D (6 bases). The CDR3 covers 14 residues. Germline values: CDR1 SGHRS, CDR2 YFSETQ. The V and J ends lost 0 bases and 2 bases respectively, with 6 bases between them. CDR3 sequence (DNA): TGCGCCAGCAGCTTGGGGGACACCTACAATGAGCAGTTCTTC. Encoded protein: CASSLGDTYNEQFF.

This rearrangement joins TRBV7-2 to TRBJ2-5, with TRBD2 matching 13 bases. Germline assignment: CDR1 SGHTA and CDR2 FQGNSA. After removal of 5 bases from V and 5 bases from J, the junction contained 8 bases not matched to a gene. The CDR3 runs to 16 residues. CDR3 DNA: TGTGCCAGCAGCCTATGGACTAGCGGGGGAGGGGAGACCCAGTACTTC. The encoded protein is CASSLWTSGGGETQYF.